The rows below give T cell receptor beta chains drawn from one sample of a study of T cell responses to AZD1222 COVID-19 vaccine. Sequencing was performed with immunoSEQ multiplex PCR; in TCRdb, only in-frame clones are kept and a portion is missing. The table lists about 96,000 clones, 80% to 90% of them singletons. The specimen was peripheral blood, collected on day 0 of AZD1222 vaccination. The receptors shown here come from an adult in good health. CDR3s include the opening cysteine and the closing phenylalanine or tryptophan. A D gene is named only where the DNA matches it firmly. Rows give clone size only sometimes, using once, few, many, or a class for an expanded clone.

d_gene	v_gene	abundance	j_gene	len	CDR3aa	CDR3nt
.	TRBV27	.	TRBJ1-6	16	CASSNFGGSYNSPLHF	TGTGCCAGCAGCAATTTCGGGGGTTCCTATAATTCACCCCTCCACTTT
.	TRBV2	.	TRBJ1-4	12	CASSRRDTGLFF	TGTGCCAGCAGTCGAAGGGACACGGGACTGTTTTTT
.	TRBV6-5	.	TRBJ1-2	13	CATRALIGYGYTF	TGTGCCACCCGGGCCCTCATCGGCTATGGCTACACCTTC
.	TRBV18	.	TRBJ1-3	13	CASSPGRINTIYF	TGTGCCAGCTCACCTGGCCGCATAAACACCATATATTTT
.	TRBV3-1/TRBV3-2	once	TRBJ1-2	13	CASSSRRDHGYTF	TGTGCCAGCAGCTCGCGACGGGACCATGGCTACACCTTC
.	TRBV6-5	.	TRBJ1-2	15	CASSYVEGRDYGYTF	TGTGCCAGCAGTTACGTGGAGGGTAGGGACTATGGCTACACCTTC
.	TRBV5-6	few	TRBJ2-5	15	CASSLVLTAQETQYF	TGTGCCAGCAGCTTGGTACTGACAGCCCAAGAGACCCAGTACTTC
.	TRBV6-2/TRBV6-3	.	TRBJ2-3	14	CASSSPIQADTQYF	TGTGCCAGCAGTAGTCCTATCCAAGCAGATACGCAGTATTTT
TRBD1	TRBV3-1/TRBV3-2	.	TRBJ1-1	14	CASSPQGAGTEAFF	TGTGCCAGCAGCCCACAGGGGGCGGGCACTGAAGCTTTCTTT
.	TRBV7-3	.	TRBJ2-3	14	CASSPYKGTDTQYF	TGTGCCAGCAGCCCGTATAAGGGCACAGATACGCAGTATTTT
TRBD1	TRBV9	.	TRBJ2-7	14	CASSAGQGLHEQYF	TGTGCCAGCAGCGCCGGACAGGGTCTCCACGAGCAGTACTTC
.	TRBV6-5	once	TRBJ1-1	14	CASSLPGMNTEAFF	TGTGCCAGCAGTTTGCCGGGAATGAACACTGAAGCTTTCTTT
TRBD1	TRBV7-3	.	TRBJ1-2	15	CASSLRQGVAAGYTF	TGTGCCAGCAGCCTACGACAGGGGGTCGCTGCTGGCTACACCTTC
.	TRBV30	.	TRBJ2-7	13	CAWSVQGRFEQYF	TGTGCCTGGAGTGTACAGGGAAGGTTCGAGCAGTACTTC
TRBD1	TRBV7-8	once	TRBJ1-4	11	CASSSWGQLFF	TGTGCCAGCAGCTCCTGGGGACAGCTGTTTTTT
TRBD1	TRBV30	.	TRBJ1-1	13	CAWMARGQGEAFF	TGTGCCTGGATGGCCAGGGGGCAGGGTGAAGCTTTCTTT
.	TRBV6-2/TRBV6-3	.	TRBJ2-7	17	CASSYPSSRQTSYEQYF	TGTGCCAGCAGTTACCCATCCTCGAGACAGACCTCCTACGAGCAGTACTTC
.	TRBV30	.	TRBJ1-4	13	CAWSGQSHEKLFF	TGTGCCTGGAGTGGCCAGTCCCATGAAAAACTGTTTTTT